This T cell receptor beta chain appears in the sequencing data of a study of early T cells in non-severe SARS-CoV-2 infection. Study details: From unsorted whole blood, bulk RNA was sequenced, and the chains remained unpaired.

Study conclusions and caveats: VDJdb matching, biased toward anti-spike CD8 responses, missed private and CD4 specificities.

V shed 6 bases and J shed 6 bases, with 4 bases lying between them. The CDR3 covers 9 residues. Looked up from germline, CDR1 is DFQATT and CDR2 is SNEGSKA (reference sequence). This clonotype was seen many times. Its antigen is undetermined. Attachment of unique molecular identifiers to individual cDNA molecules was performed. TCRdb redid the calling of the 5' RACE reads with MiXCR, one entry per CDR3 protein. The sample lists about 59,000 distinct CDR3 sequences; 13% were seen once. Specimen: whole blood, collected at baseline. The clonotype was recovered from an adult who was a healthcare worker with PCR-confirmed SARS-CoV-2 infection or an uninfected control (not recorded which). V and J are TRBV20-1 and TRBJ2-3; no clear D gene. The CDR3 loop is CSAGDTQYF. The CDR3 nucleotides read TGCAGTGCCGGGGATACGCAGTATTTT.